Included here is one T cell receptor beta chain sequence, with context. The antigen it recognizes is unknown. Within one base of it there is no much larger clone, and no base qualities were kept. The library was obtained by RT-PCR. Reads for this sample came from a NextSeq 550. Starting from the raw public reads, TCRdb applied fastp trimming at Q25, assembled clones with MiXCR and retained in-frame beta chains. Every distinct CDR3 protein forms one entry, paired with its most common genes and DNA. The sample table holds approximately 140,000 distinct CDR3 sequences, of which approximately 40% were seen once. The top ten constitute around 50% of the sample. The record originates from a study of patients and donors after allogeneic stem cell transplantation (dated by TCRdb to 2020 to 2021). Spanning cysteine to phenylalanine, the CDR3 consists of 15 amino acids. The only DNA kept is the CDR3, 45 bases in frame from the first base. The V end gives up 3 bases and the J end 5 bases, leaving 5 bases in the junction not matched to a gene.

This receptor was taken from a human donor who was either an allogeneic HSCT recipient or a stem cell or donor lymphocyte infusion donor (not recorded which). It is not recorded whose cells these are; they may come from a transplant donor. The receptor chain draws on TRBV12-3 or TRBV12-4 and TRBJ2-2, with 8 junctional bases fitting TRBD2. The sample comprised blood, either unsorted or a sorted T cell fraction (not recorded which). The DNA sequence is as follows: TGTGCCAGCAGTTTTGTACTAGCGGAGACCGGGGAGCTGTTTTTT. The resulting protein is CASSFVLAETGELFF.